Following are 21 T cell receptor beta chains from one sample sequenced in a study of graft-versus-host responses after intestinal transplantation. Data came from immunoSEQ multiplex PCR; TCRdb stores just in-frame clones and leaves some out. This sample has roughly 70,000 clones; under 90% occur once, and the top ten carry 0.35% to 0.45%. Antigen specificity for these receptors is unknown. Material: unstimulated CD4+ T cells sorted from spleen or lymph node cells, obtained before transplant. These receptors were collected from a human donor who was the organ donor for an intestinal transplant.

This clone has just a few counts. The chain has TRBV7-2 and TRBJ2-3; 12 positions agree with TRBD2. The CDR3 totals 16 residues. CDR1 is SGHTA, CDR2 FQGNSA, per germline. Trimming took 5 bases from V and 0 from J; bases not matched to a gene: 3. The CDR3 sequence: CASSHGTSGSTDTQYF. The CDR3 coding sequence is TGTGCCAGCAGCCATGGGACTAGCGGGAGCACAGATACGCAGTATTTT.

The table lists this clone with a count of one. This chain connects TRBV28 to TRBJ1-1; D ambiguous. Trimming shortened V by 7 bases and J by 10 bases, and 22 bases separated the two germline ends. The CDR3 covers 14 residues. Germline assignment: CDR1 MDHEN and CDR2 SYDVKM. The CDR3 protein is CASIRERAFNGAFF. The CDR3 DNA sequence: TGTGCCAGCATCCGGGAGAGAGCCTTCAACGGAGCTTTCTTT.

The chain links TRBV5-6 to TRBJ2-5; TRBD2 matches at 9 bases. Trimming took 4 bases from V and 2 from J; bases not matched to a gene: 9. This CDR3 region has 16 residues. In germline, CDR1 is SGHDT, CDR2 YYEEEE. CDR3 sequence reads: CASSGGVAGVQETQYF. For the CDR3, the DNA is TGTGCCAGCAGCGGAGGGGTAGCGGGGGTTCAAGAGACCCAGTACTTC.

This CDR3 is CASSSGVGEQYV. The DNA of the CDR3 is TGTGCCAGCAGCTCAGGGGTGGGCGAGCAGTACGTC. The rearrangement joins TRBV6-1 to TRBJ2-7, with D possibly being TRBD1 (6 bases). V was shortened by 6 bases and J by 6 bases, with 12 bases between the two germline ends. Per germline, CDR1 MNHNS and CDR2 SASEGT. The CDR3 covers 12 residues.

The chain couples TRBV7-2 to TRBJ2-7, with unresolved D. V was trimmed by 5 bases and J by 3 bases, leaving 11 bases between them. Germline CDR1 reads SGHTA; CDR2 reads FQGNSA. The CDR3 length is 13 residues. The CDR3 DNA is TGTGCCAGCAGCCCCGGCCCAAACTACGAGCAGTACGTC. This gives the protein CASSPGPNYEQYV.

This chain joins TRBV7-9 and TRBJ2-5; D might be TRBD2 (7 bases). This CDR3 contains 15 residues. Trimming removed 2 bases from V and 5 bases from J, with 15 bases in between. Germline loops: CDR1 SEHNR, CDR2 FQNEAQ (reference sequence). Here the CDR3 reads CASSLFGGGSETQYF. Here the CDR3 DNA reads TGTGCCAGCAGCTTATTTGGCGGGGGCAGTGAGACCCAGTACTTC.

This clone was detected only a few times. The CDR3 coding sequence is TGCGCCAGCAGCTTTGGACTAGCGGGGGTACAAGAGACCCAGTACTTC. Its translation is CASSFGLAGVQETQYF. V and J are TRBV5-1 and TRBJ2-5; 13 bases agree with TRBD2. V shed 2 bases, J shed 2 bases, and the junction held 3 bases outside the gene matches. Germline values: CDR1 SGHRS, CDR2 YFSETQ. This CDR3 comprises 16 residues.

This chain uses TRBV28 with TRBJ2-2; 7 positions match TRBD1. V gave up 4 bases and J gave up 5 bases; unmatched junction bases: 7. CDR1 and CDR2 (germline): MDHEN, SYDVKM. The CDR3 totals 15 residues. Written as DNA, the CDR3 is TGTGCCAGCAGTTCAGGGGGTCCAGGGACCGGGGAGCTGTTTTTT. It codes for CASSSGGPGTGELFF.

This chain connects TRBV4-2 to TRBJ2-1; D unresolved. From germline, CDR1 is LGHNA and CDR2 YNFKEQ. Trimming stripped 1 base from V and 4 bases from J, with 11 bases between. The length of the CDR3 is 15 residues. This chain's CDR3 is CASSQAWRLYNEQFF. The DNA of the CDR3 is TGTGCCAGCAGCCAAGCGTGGAGACTTTACAATGAGCAGTTCTTC.

The DNA of the CDR3 is TGTGCCAGCAGTACCCTGGGACAGGGGCACACTGAAGCTTTCTTT. Its translation is CASSTLGQGHTEAFF. The chain links TRBV6-5 to TRBJ1-1, with 10 positions matching TRBD1. Germline V gene lookup returns CDR1 MNHEY and CDR2 SVGAGI. V was pared by 5 bases and J by 3 bases, with 6 bases of the junction left unmatched. This CDR3 has 15 residues.

This clone was seen once. This rearrangement joins TRBV19 to TRBJ2-6; tentatively, D is TRBD2 (5 bases). The V and J ends lost 9 bases and 0 bases respectively, with 6 bases between them. CDR1 is LNHDA and CDR2 is SQIVND in the germline V gene (reference sequence). There are 13 residues in the CDR3. The chain's CDR3 is CASGNSGANVLTF. CDR3 DNA: TGTGCCAGCGGGAACTCTGGGGCCAACGTCCTGACTTTC. Supplemented by reference TRBV19 and TRBJ2-6, the full variable domain reads DGGITQSPKYLFRKEGQNVTLSCEQNLNHDAMYWYRQDPGQGLRLIYYSQIVNDFQKGDIAEGYSVSREKKESFPLTVTSAQKNPTAFYLCASGNSGANVLTFGAGSRLTVL.

This chain connects TRBV6-1 to TRBJ1-5, with D possibly TRBD1 on 6 matching bases. V lost 9 bases, J lost 4 bases, and 7 bases lay in between. There are 11 residues in the CDR3. Germline CDR1 MNHNS, CDR2 SASEGT. The chain's CDR3 is CASGQNQPQHF. In DNA form, the CDR3 reads TGTGCCAGTGGACAGAATCAGCCCCAGCATTTT.

There are a few counts of this clone. V gene TRBV6-5 combines with J gene TRBJ2-5, with D possibly matching TRBD1 (6 bases). Germline V gene lookup returns CDR1 MNHEY and CDR2 SVGAGI. The CDR3 is 13 residues long. The V and J ends lost 5 bases and 2 bases respectively, with 9 bases between them. In DNA, the CDR3 is TGTGCCAGCAGTCGGACAGCTCAAGAGACCCAGTACTTC. It yields the protein CASSRTAQETQYF.

The chain carries TRBV5-1 and TRBJ1-1; tentatively, D is TRBD1 (6 bases). This CDR3 has 14 residues. Per germline, CDR1 SGHRS and CDR2 YFSETQ. V was pared by 2 bases and J by 6 bases, with 14 bases between. CDR3 sequence: CASSFQGREAEAFF. CDR3 in DNA: TGCGCCAGCAGCTTTCAGGGGCGTGAGGCTGAAGCTTTCTTT. Variable domain in full (rest from reference TRBV5-1 and TRBJ1-1): KAGVTQTPRYLIKTRGQQVTLSCSPISGHRSVSWYQQTPGQGLQFLFEYFSETQRNKGNFPGRFSGRQFSNSRSEMNVSTLELGDSALYLCASSFQGREAEAFFGQGTRLTVV.

This clone was picked up one time. The chain recombines TRBV2 with TRBJ2-5, with TRBD2 as a possible D gene (6 bases). V was shortened by 6 bases and J by 1 base, with 12 bases between the two germline ends. The CDR3 runs to 14 residues. Germline assignment: CDR1 SNHLY and CDR2 FYNNEI. The CDR3 DNA follows: TGTGCCAGCAGGGGGGGTCGCGGCCAAGAGACCCAGTACTTC. This codes for CASRGGRGQETQYF.

This clone was observed a few times. The chain carries TRBV5-4 and TRBJ2-1, with TRBD2 as a possible D gene (7 bases). V was shortened by 4 bases and J by 6 bases, with 14 bases between the two germline ends. This CDR3 comprises 14 residues. CDR1 and CDR2 (germline): SGHNT, YYREEE (reference sequence). The CDR3 here is CASSPEGGRNEQFF. In nucleotides, the CDR3 is TGTGCCAGCAGCCCCGAGGGGGGGCGCAATGAGCAGTTCTTC.

The rearrangement joins TRBV4-1 to TRBJ2-5; perhaps TRBD2 as D (5 bases). This CDR3 spans 15 amino acids. Trimming stripped 0 bases from V and 4 bases from J, with 12 bases between. CDR1 is MGHRA, CDR2 YSYEKL, per germline. CDR3 sequence (DNA): TGCGCCAGCAGCCAAGAAAACGGACGGGGAGAGACCCAGTACTTC. Translation gives CASSQENGRGETQYF.

This chain's CDR3 is CASSYPDRVGYGYTF. In DNA form, the CDR3 reads TGTGCCAGCAGTTACCCCGACAGGGTAGGCTATGGCTACACCTTC. The chain joins TRBV6-5 to TRBJ1-2, with 7 positions matching TRBD1. The V segment lost 2 bases and the J segment 4 bases; nucleotides outside the gene matches: 7. CDR1 and CDR2 (germline): MNHEY, SVGAGI. The CDR3 is 15 residues long.

V and J are TRBV6-5 and TRBJ2-5; possible D gene TRBD2, 5 bases. Germline values: CDR1 MNHEY, CDR2 SVGAGI. Deletions cut 0 bases from V and 1 base from J, with 6 bases between. The CDR3 totals 14 residues. The CDR3 DNA is TGTGCCAGCAGTTACTCGGGAGTCCAAGAGACCCAGTACTTC. It translates to CASSYSGVQETQYF.

The chain recombines TRBV7-2 with TRBJ2-1; TRBD2 matches 16 bases. Germline V CDR1 and CDR2: SGHTA, FQGNSA. The V gene end was trimmed by 3 bases and the J gene end by 0 bases; junction bases not matched to a gene: 5. This CDR3 contains 19 residues. This CDR3 is CASSFGTSGGGISYNEQFF. Written as DNA, the CDR3 is TGTGCCAGCAGCTTTGGGACTAGCGGGGGGGGTATCTCCTACAATGAGCAGTTCTTC.

The V call is TRBV7-3, the J call TRBJ2-6, with 10 bases that match TRBD1. This CDR3 contains 17 residues. The germline V gene encodes CDR1 SGHTA and CDR2 FQGTGA. Germline trimming cut 5 bases from V and 3 bases from J; bases unmatched to any gene: 7. The CDR3 sequence is CASSPGTGESGANVLTF. The CDR3 region has the DNA TGTGCCAGCAGCCCGGGGACAGGGGAGAGTGGGGCCAACGTCCTGACTTTC.